A selection of T cell receptor beta chains follows, all from one sample in a study of T cell changes during pregnancy in multiple sclerosis. Profiling relied on immunoSEQ multiplex PCR, and the TCRdb table lists in-frame clones only, not all of them. The sample yields fewer than 35,000 clones, roughly nine tenths seen once. This material consisted of CD4+ T cells from peripheral blood mononuclear cells, taken in the third trimester of pregnancy. These receptors all stem from a female donor in good health, enrolled as a control in a pregnancy study. Both conserved end residues are part of each CDR3. A D gene is named only where the DNA matches it firmly. Clone sizes are given selectively: once, few, many, or a class where the clone is expanded.

DNA: TGTGCCAGCAGCCCCGGACAGGGGGTAGCGCAGTATTTT
CDR3: CASSPGQGVAQYF
D: TRBD1
V: TRBV7-2
size: NA
J: TRBJ2-3

DNA: TGTGCCAGCAGCTTAGTCCCGTACACTGAAGCTTTCTTT
CDR3: CASSLVPYTEAFF
D: NA
V: TRBV7-9
size: NA
J: TRBJ1-1

DNA: TGTGCCAGCAGCGTTTCTTCGACTAGCGGGAGAGAGACCCAGTACTTC
CDR3: CASSVSSTSGRETQYF
D: TRBD2
V: TRBV9
size: NA
J: TRBJ2-5

DNA: TGCAGCGTTGTCGGGGGACCCGAAACCGACGAGCAGTACTTC
CDR3: CSVVGGPETDEQYF
D: NA
V: TRBV29-1
size: NA
J: TRBJ2-7

DNA: TGTGCCAGCAGCCGAACTAGCGTTGGGCTCTACGAGCAGTACTTC
CDR3: CASSRTSVGLYEQYF
D: TRBD2
V: TRBV6-5
size: NA
J: TRBJ2-7

DNA: TGTGCCAGCACCCGTTCTGGGCAGGGAAATTCTGCTAACTATGGCTACACCTTC
CDR3: CASTRSGQGNSANYGYTF
D: NA
V: TRBV7-8
size: NA
J: TRBJ1-2

DNA: TGTGCCAGCAGCTATAGCGGGAGGAGGGTCTACGAGCAGTACTTC
CDR3: CASSYSGRRVYEQYF
D: TRBD2
V: TRBV27
size: once
J: TRBJ2-7

DNA: TGCGCCAGCAGCTTGGTCAGGGCAGCAGATACGCAGTATTTT
CDR3: CASSLVRAADTQYF
D: NA
V: TRBV5-1
size: NA
J: TRBJ2-3

DNA: TGTGCCAGCAGCTTGGCAGGGGGAAGGAATGAAAAACTGTTTTTT
CDR3: CASSLAGGRNEKLFF
D: TRBD1
V: TRBV5-4
size: NA
J: TRBJ1-4

DNA: TGTGCCAGCAGCCAAGGGACAGGGGCCCTCTCTGGAAACACCATATATTTT
CDR3: CASSQGTGALSGNTIYF
D: TRBD1
V: TRBV14
size: NA
J: TRBJ1-3

DNA: TGCAGCGTTCGGACAGGCGAGCAGTACTTC
CDR3: CSVRTGEQYF
D: TRBD1
V: TRBV29-1
size: NA
J: TRBJ2-7

DNA: TGTGCCAGCACCAGCGGGGGGACAGACACCGGGGAGCTGTTTTTT
CDR3: CASTSGGTDTGELFF
D: TRBD2
V: TRBV28
size: few
J: TRBJ2-2

DNA: TGCGCCAGCAGCTTGGGAACTAGCGCGACCTACGAGCAGTACTTC
CDR3: CASSLGTSATYEQYF
D: TRBD2
V: TRBV5-1
size: once
J: TRBJ2-7

DNA: TGTGCCAGCAGCTTAGCGGGAGGGAGCTCCTACGAGCAGTACTTC
CDR3: CASSLAGGSSYEQYF
D: TRBD2
V: TRBV7-2
size: NA
J: TRBJ2-7

DNA: TGTGCCAGCAGTTTAGGTGGGGCGGGGGTAACTGAAGCTTTCTTT
CDR3: CASSLGGAGVTEAFF
D: NA
V: TRBV28
size: NA
J: TRBJ1-1

DNA: TGTGCCAGCAGCTCGGACATTTCCTACAATGAGCAGTTCTTC
CDR3: CASSSDISYNEQFF
D: NA
V: TRBV7-9
size: NA
J: TRBJ2-1

DNA: TGTGCCAGCAGCTCCACCGTTAGCCGAGAGACCCAGTACTTC
CDR3: CASSSTVSRETQYF
D: NA
V: TRBV11-2
size: NA
J: TRBJ2-5

DNA: TGTGCCAGCAGCTTAGTTAGCGGGAGGTCCTACGAGCAGTACTTC
CDR3: CASSLVSGRSYEQYF
D: TRBD2
V: TRBV7-9
size: NA
J: TRBJ2-7

DNA: TGTGCCAGCAGCCTGGACGGACTAGCGGGAGCGCCAACTTACAATGAGCAGTTCTTC
CDR3: CASSLDGLAGAPTYNEQFF
D: TRBD2
V: TRBV7-2
size: NA
J: TRBJ2-1

DNA: TGTGCCAGCAGAACACCTAGCACAGATACGCAGTATTTT
CDR3: CASRTPSTDTQYF
D: NA
V: TRBV27
size: NA
J: TRBJ2-3

DNA: TGTGCCAGACCGCTTCTACCAGGGGCCAGGCTCACAGATACGCAGTATTTT
CDR3: CARPLLPGARLTDTQYF
D: NA
V: TRBV7-9
size: NA
J: TRBJ2-3

DNA: TGCAGCTTCCGGGACAGGGGGCGAGACACTGAAGCTTTCTTT
CDR3: CSFRDRGRDTEAFF
D: TRBD1
V: TRBV29-1
size: NA
J: TRBJ1-1

DNA: TGTGCCAGCAGCTTAACCAGTGCGGGGGCTACTGAAGCTTTCTTT
CDR3: CASSLTSAGATEAFF
D: NA
V: TRBV7-9
size: NA
J: TRBJ1-1

DNA: TGTGCCAGCAGCTCGGAGGGGCGGGGGGGCCGAGATACGCAGTATTTT
CDR3: CASSSEGRGGRDTQYF
D: TRBD2
V: TRBV5-4
size: NA
J: TRBJ2-3

DNA: TGCGCCAGCAGCTTGGACAAAATCATGAACACTGAAGCTTTCTTT
CDR3: CASSLDKIMNTEAFF
D: NA
V: TRBV5-1
size: NA
J: TRBJ1-1

DNA: TGCGCCAGCAGCACACTAGACCGATCTAGTGGCTACACCTTC
CDR3: CASSTLDRSSGYTF
D: NA
V: TRBV5-1
size: once
J: TRBJ1-2

DNA: TGTGCCAGCAGTCCTCCTGGACTAGCGAGGTACAATGAGCAGTTCTTC
CDR3: CASSPPGLARYNEQFF
D: TRBD2
V: TRBV28
size: NA
J: TRBJ2-1

DNA: TGTGCCAGCAGCCCTTATAGATTAGCGGGAAGCTCCTACGAGCAGTACTTC
CDR3: CASSPYRLAGSSYEQYF
D: TRBD2
V: TRBV7-8
size: NA
J: TRBJ2-7

DNA: TGTGCCTGGAGTGTTGGGCAGGGCCGTAATCAGCCCCAGCATTTT
CDR3: CAWSVGQGRNQPQHF
D: NA
V: TRBV30
size: NA
J: TRBJ1-5